This T cell receptor (beta chain) was identified in a study of T cells in Graves' hyperthyroidism and ophthalmopathy. Study outcomes and limitations: Clonotypes that were expanded in thyroid above 0.001 mostly appeared in blood too.

Those patients with uncontrolled infection, other autoimmune disease, pregnancy or lactation were excluded. Diagnostic decisions used clinical symptoms, serum thyroxine and TRAb, thyroid ultrasound and orbital computed tomography. It was 8.5 to 10 ml of fresh peripheral blood that supplied the PBMCs. This clonotype came up many times. The antigen is undetermined. This CDR3 region has 13 residues. Trimming removed 6 bases from V and 7 bases from J; junction bases left unmatched: 7. Germline values: CDR1 SNHLY, CDR2 FYNNEI. Amplification targeted TCR beta CDR3 regions from RNA transcripts. TCR CDR3 regions were first amplified by RT-PCR with HTBI primers. TCRdb re-called the multiplex PCR reads with MiXCR, one entry per CDR3 protein. The sample lists 450,000 to 550,000 distinct CDR3 sequences, approximately 25% occurring once.

This TCR was recovered from a woman aged 25-40 years with Graves' ophthalmopathy. V and J are TRBV2 and TRBJ1-2, with 8 bases identical to TRBD1. Sequencing was carried out using blood. The CDR3 nucleotides read TGTGCCAGCAGGGGACAGGCCACGGCTGGCTACACCTTC. This encodes CASRGQATAGYTF.